A single sample is the source of the 24 T cell receptor beta chains below, sequenced in a study of blood T cell repertoires in COVID-19. Sequencing used immunoSEQ multiplex PCR; TCRdb keeps in-frame clones, though not all of them. The data hold around 310,000 clones, with roughly 88% observed a single time. Sequencing used PBMCs or T cells enriched from blood (not recorded which). Receptor source: a man aged 25-40 years who had recovered from COVID-19.

V is TRBV12-3 or TRBV12-4 and J is TRBJ1-6, with a tentative D call TRBD1 (6 bases). The CDR3 length is 13 residues. Trimming left V 4 bases short and J 9 bases short, with 10 bases between. The CDR3 nucleotides read TGTGCCAGCAGTTCCGGACAGAGTTCACCCCTCCACTTT. This codes for CASSSGQSSPLHF.

The gene calls are TRBV19 and TRBJ1-2, with a possible D match to TRBD1 (5 bases). Germline-derived CDR1 and CDR2 are LNHDA and SQIVND (reference sequence). The V end was cut by 4 bases, the J end by 2 bases, with 14 bases between. This CDR3 comprises 15 residues. CDR3 sequence (DNA): TGTGCCAGTAGTAGCCGGGACTCCAGGAACTATGGCTACACCTTC. This codes for CASSSRDSRNYGYTF.

CDR3 bases: TGTGCCGCAACAGGGGGGAATTCACCCCTCCACTTT. This gives the protein CAATGGNSPLHF. The gene calls are TRBV10-3 and TRBJ1-6; 8 nucleotides match TRBD1. The length of the CDR3 is 12 residues. J lost 7 bases, V lost 11 bases, and 4 bases had no gene match. Germline CDR1 ENHRY, CDR2 SYGVKD.

The rearrangement uses TRBV5-1 and TRBJ1-3; 9 nucleotides line up with TRBD1. J lost 4 bases, V lost 3 bases, and 2 bases had no gene match. Germline-derived CDR1 and CDR2 are SGHRS and YFSETQ. The CDR3 spans 14 residues. The CDR3 coding sequence is TGCGCCAGCAGCTCCGGGACAGGGGGAAACACCATATATTTT. Translating it yields CASSSGTGGNTIYF.

This clone was detected a few times. This chain uses TRBV27 with TRBJ1-2; TRBD1 matches at 10 bases. The CDR3 runs 12 residues. The J segment lost 7 bases and the V segment lost 9 bases, leaving 5 bases of the junction unmatched. Germline-derived CDR1 and CDR2 are MNHEY and SMNVEV (reference sequence). Written as DNA, the CDR3 is TGTGCCAGTTCGGACAGGGGGTCTGGCTACACCTTC. This sequence encodes CASSDRGSGYTF.

The rearrangement uses TRBV21-1 and TRBJ1-5. TRBV21-1 is flagged as a pseudogene. The CDR3 spans 18 residues. The CDR3 region is CASSKGRTRAGNNQPQHF. CDR3 nucleotides: TGTGCCAGCAGCAAAGGTCGCACGAGGGCCGGTAACAATCAGCCCCAGCATTTT.

V is TRBV4-2 and J is TRBJ2-7, with D possibly being TRBD1 (5 bases). The germline gives CDR1 LGHNA, CDR2 YNFKEQ. V dropped 7 bases and J dropped 0 bases, with 10 bases sitting between them. This CDR3 is built from 13 residues. The CDR3 spells CASTKTDSYEQYF. In DNA form, the CDR3 reads TGTGCCAGCACCAAGACAGACTCCTACGAGCAGTACTTC.

The chain combines TRBV27 with TRBJ2-4, with 9 nucleotides matching TRBD1. Germline V gene sequence: CDR1 MNHEY, CDR2 SMNVEV (reference sequence). This CDR3 comprises 13 residues. The J segment lost 13 bases and the V segment lost 4 bases, leaving 8 bases of the junction unmatched. For the CDR3, the DNA is TGTGCCAGCAGTTCCCGGGACAGGGAGGACCAGTACTTC. This encodes CASSSRDREDQYF.

The J gene is TRBJ2-7, the V gene TRBV10-3; TRBD1 agrees at 9 bases. In germline, CDR1 is ENHRY, CDR2 SYGVKD. V gave up 3 bases and J gave up 3 bases; unmatched junction bases: 3. The CDR3 is 14 amino acids. CDR3 sequence reads: CAISDRQGDYEQYF. CDR3 nucleotide sequence: TGTGCCATCAGTGATCGACAGGGGGACTACGAGCAGTACTTC.

The genes are TRBV28 and TRBJ1-5; no clear D gene. V lost 3 bases and J lost 0, with 6 bases in between. The CDR3 runs to 14 residues. Germline V gives CDR1 MDHEN, CDR2 SYDVKM. The DNA for the CDR3 is TGTGCCAGCAGTTTGGCAAGTAGCAATCAGCCCCAGCATTTT. Its protein product is CASSLASSNQPQHF.

The chain carries TRBV10-3 and TRBJ1-5, with D uncertain. From germline, CDR1 is ENHRY and CDR2 SYGVKD. CDR3 size: 17 residues. The V end was cut by 0 bases, the J end by 0 bases, with 12 bases between. CDR3 DNA sequence: TGTGCCATCAGTGAGTCGGGGAGGCAGGATAGCAATCAGCCCCAGCATTTT. Its translation is CAISESGRQDSNQPQHF.

The count of this clone is one. The gene calls are TRBV28 and TRBJ2-5, with D uncertain. The V end was cut by 5 bases, the J end by 5 bases, with 18 bases between. Germline V lookup: CDR1 MDHEN, CDR2 SYDVKM. The CDR3 contains 15 residues. The CDR3 coding sequence is TGTGCCAGCAGTCCCTATAGACGGGTACCGGAGACCCAGTACTTC. Translated, it gives CASSPYRRVPETQYF.

V is TRBV5-8 and J is TRBJ2-3, with 16 bases that match TRBD2. Per germline, CDR1 SGHTS and CDR2 YDEGEE. The CDR3 loop spans 18 amino acids. V was pared by 4 bases and J by 2 bases, with 7 bases of the junction left unmatched. The CDR3 DNA is TGTGCCAGCAGCGCCGGGACTAGCGGGGGGGGATCCACAGATACGCAGTATTTT. It specifies CASSAGTSGGGSTDTQYF.

V is TRBV2 and J is TRBJ2-1; D possibly corresponds to TRBD2 (6 bases). Trimming removed 6 bases from V and 5 bases from J, with 17 bases in between. The CDR3 totals 15 residues. CDR1 and CDR2 (germline): SNHLY, FYNNEI. The DNA for the CDR3 is TGTGCCAGCAGGGCGTGGAGACTAGTCCACAATGAGCAGTTCTTC. It codes for CASRAWRLVHNEQFF.

The genes are TRBV6-6 and TRBJ2-3; 9 bases line up with TRBD2. V dropped 2 bases and J dropped 2; count of bases not matched to a gene: 5. Germline lookup yields CDR1 MNHNY and CDR2 SVGAGI (reference sequence). This CDR3 region has 16 residues. In nucleotides, the CDR3 is TGTGCCAGCAGTTACGGGCGGGGGGGAGTCACAGATACGCAGTATTTT. Translating it yields CASSYGRGGVTDTQYF.

The chain combines TRBV5-5 with TRBJ1-1, with D hard to call. Germline CDR1 and CDR2: SGHKS and YYEKEE (reference sequence). The germline V and J ends were trimmed by 0 bases and 0 bases, with 6 bases remaining between them. This CDR3 is 14 amino acids long. This CDR3 reads CASSLAELNTEAFF. The DNA for the CDR3 is TGTGCCAGCAGCTTGGCAGAATTGAACACTGAAGCTTTCTTT. The full variable domain, in which reference TRBV5-5 and TRBJ1-1 provide the parts outside the CDR3, is DAGVTQSPTHLIKTRGQQVTLRCSPISGHKSVSWYQQVLGQGPQFIFQYYEKEERGRGNFPDRFSARQFPNYSSELNVNALLLGDSALYLCASSLAELNTEAFFGQGTRLTVV.

This chain joins TRBV7-9 and TRBJ1-1, with D perhaps matching TRBD1 (6 bases). The germline gives CDR1 SEHNR, CDR2 FQNEAQ (reference sequence). Deletions cut 1 base from V and 1 base from J, with 13 bases between. This CDR3 region has 16 residues. CDR3 sequence reads: CASSLGVGARNTEAFF. The CDR3 DNA follows: TGTGCCAGCAGCTTAGGTGTGGGGGCTCGGAACACTGAAGCTTTCTTT.

This chain's CDR3 is CASSALSGVKYEQYF. The CDR3 coding sequence is TGTGCCAGCAGCGCCCTTTCGGGGGTAAAGTACGAGCAGTACTTC. This sequence joins TRBV7-9 and TRBJ2-7; TRBD2 might be the D (6 bases). The CDR3 is made up of 15 amino acids. The germline CDR1 and CDR2 sequences are SEHNR and FQNEAQ (reference sequence). V dropped 5 bases and J dropped 4 bases, with 18 bases sitting between them.

The CDR3 is CASSVGTALNPYGYTF. CDR3 coding DNA: TGTGCCAGCAGCGTAGGGACAGCTCTAAACCCATATGGCTACACCTTC. This chain joins TRBV5-6 and TRBJ1-2; 7 nucleotides agree with TRBD1. V trimming: 4 bases; J trimming: 5 bases; junction bases outside the gene matches: 14. Germline lookup yields CDR1 SGHDT and CDR2 YYEEEE. CDR3 length equals 16 residues. The variable domain in full, completed from reference TRBV5-6 and TRBJ1-2, reads DAGVTQSPTHLIKTRGQQVTLRCSPKSGHDTVSWYQQALGQGPQFIFQYYEEEERQRGNFPDRFSGHQFPNYSSELNVNALLLGDSALYLCASSVGTALNPYGYTFGSGTRLTVV.

This clone showed up just a few times. Within the sample, other DNA sequences also encode this same CDR3. This chain connects TRBV28 to TRBJ1-1, with D perhaps TRBD1 (5 bases). Germline lookup yields CDR1 MDHEN and CDR2 SYDVKM. This CDR3 region has 14 residues. Trimming took 4 bases from V and 1 from J, leaving 10 bases between them. This CDR3 is CASSSGHPNTEAFF. The DNA of the CDR3 is TGTGCCAGCAGTTCAGGACACCCGAACACTGAAGCTTTCTTT.

The chain uses TRBV11-3 and TRBJ2-7, with a tentative D call TRBD2 (6 bases). Trimming shortened V by 3 bases and J by 4 bases, and 16 bases separated the two germline ends. The CDR3 spans 15 residues. Germline V CDR1 and CDR2: SGHNT, YENEEA. The DNA of the CDR3 is TGTGCCAGCAGCTTCTCAGGACGGGGGAATTACGAGCAGTACTTC. Its protein product is CASSFSGRGNYEQYF.

This chain connects TRBV9 to TRBJ2-7; perhaps TRBD1 as D (6 bases). The length of the CDR3 is 13 residues. Germline CDR1 and CDR2: SGDLS and YYNGEE. The V end lost 0 bases, the J end lost 5 bases, and 9 bases lay between the germline ends. CDR3 amino acids: CASSVEGHHEQYF. The CDR3 region has the DNA TGTGCCAGCAGCGTAGAGGGACACCACGAGCAGTACTTC.

This clone has just one count. V and J are TRBV24-1 and TRBJ1-2; 11 bases fit TRBD1. Germline trimming cut 7 bases from V and 4 bases from J; bases unmatched to any gene: 7. The CDR3 runs to 15 residues. The germline V gene has CDR1 KGHDR and CDR2 SFDVKD. The CDR3 sequence: CATSDGTGGIYGYTF. The DNA for the CDR3 is TGTGCCACCAGCGACGGGACAGGGGGAATCTATGGCTACACCTTC.

The chain is built from TRBV5-1 and TRBJ2-1; 9 nucleotides align to TRBD1. Germline CDR1 SGHRS, CDR2 YFSETQ. The length of the CDR3 is 15 residues. V gave up 0 bases and J gave up 7 bases; unmatched junction bases: 5. The CDR3 loop is CASSLGTGGRNEQFF. As DNA, the CDR3 is TGCGCCAGCAGCTTGGGCACAGGGGGCAGGAATGAGCAGTTCTTC.